This entry concerns a single T cell receptor beta chain. A far larger clone is one nucleotide away, so this likely arose from a read error. The CDR3 runs to 13 residues. Trimming pared 4 bases from V and 7 bases from J, leaving 16 bases between. Germline loops: CDR1 SQVTM, CDR2 ANQGSEA. The data stem from a study of shared clonotypes between healthy human individuals. Sequencing was performed with immunoSEQ multiplex PCR; in TCRdb, only in-frame clones are kept and a portion is missing. The data contain about 560,000 clones, around 76% of them seen just once; the ten biggest clones take up 9.5% to 15%.

This receptor was obtained from a woman in her thirties or forties in good health. Some clones in this sample may be carry-over from other donors' samples. Sequencing input: PBMCs. The J gene is TRBJ2-5, the V gene TRBV29-1; D is possibly TRBD2 (5 bases). This CDR3 reads CSVAEGARVTQYF. CDR3 nucleotides: TGCAGCGTTGCCGAGGGAGCAAGGGTGACCCAGTACTTC.